What follows are 30 T cell receptor beta chains derived from one specimen sequenced in a study of T cell repertoires in cytomegalovirus infection. TCRdb recomputed calls from the reads with MiXCR, one row per CDR3 protein. The repertoire holds under 200,000 distinct CDR3 sequences, with roughly 9.8% as singletons. Sequences were obtained from PBMCs. These TCRs come from a human donor in good health (CMV status not recorded). Some clones in this sample may be carry-over from other donors' samples.

This clonotype has a count of ten or more. As DNA, the CDR3 is TGTGCCAGCAGTTCAAAGGGGCGCGGGACCCAGTACTTC. It codes for CASSSKGRGTQYF. The gene calls are TRBV6-1 and TRBJ2-5; a possible D gene is TRBD1 (5 bases). Trimming removed 5 bases from V and 7 bases from J, with 14 bases in between. The germline CDR1 and CDR2 sequences are MNHNS and SASEGT. CDR3 length: 13 amino acids.

This clonotype was seen ten or more times. This chain uses TRBV28 with TRBJ1-3; maybe TRBD1 (6 bases). Trimming shortened V by 3 bases and J by 5 bases, and 11 bases separated the two germline ends. The CDR3 is made up of 14 amino acids. Looked up from germline, CDR1 is MDHEN and CDR2 is SYDVKM. The CDR3 DNA is TGTGCCAGCAGTTTCGCAGGGGCGCGAAACACCATATATTTT. Translated: CASSFAGARNTIYF.

J is TRBJ1-3 and V is TRBV5-1, with D perhaps matching TRBD1 (6 bases). CDR1 and CDR2 (germline): SGHRS, YFSETQ. Trimming left V 4 bases short and J 0 bases short, with 11 bases between. The CDR3 sequence is 15 residues long. The CDR3 protein is CASSPTGFSGNTIYF. In nucleotides, the CDR3 is TGCGCCAGCAGCCCGACAGGTTTCTCTGGAAACACCATATATTTT.

This clonotype has ten or more counts. This chain connects TRBV20-1 to TRBJ2-3; perhaps TRBD2 as D (7 bases). The germline gives CDR1 DFQATT, CDR2 SNEGSKA (reference sequence). The V end lost 5 bases, the J end lost 3 bases, and 12 bases lay between the germline ends. The CDR3 is made up of 13 amino acids. CDR3 DNA: TGCAGTGCTTCGGGGGGCAGGACAGATACGCAGTATTTT. This translates into CSASGGRTDTQYF.

This clonotype has a count of ten or more. The chain combines TRBV10-3 with TRBJ1-2; D perhaps matches TRBD1 (5 bases). Germline V gene data show CDR1 as ENHRY and CDR2 as SYGVKD. Trimming removed 4 bases from V and 7 bases from J, with 16 bases in between. This CDR3 has 14 amino acids. The CDR3 spells CAISVGGTDRGYTF. For the CDR3, the DNA is TGTGCCATCAGTGTAGGAGGGACGGATCGTGGCTACACCTTC.

Only a few counts were recorded for this clonotype. For the CDR3, the DNA is TGTGCCAGCAGTTTATCAGGCCGGCCGGCTCGAACAAATAATTCACCCCTCCACTTT. This codes for CASSLSGRPARTNNSPLHF. The chain joins TRBV27 to TRBJ1-6; D unresolved. Germline-derived CDR1 and CDR2 are MNHEY and SMNVEV (reference sequence). The CDR3 is 19 residues long. Trimming removed 0 bases from V and 5 bases from J, with 20 bases in between.

Ten or more counts support this clonotype. The V call is TRBV7-2, the J call TRBJ2-7; possibly TRBD1 or TRBD2 for D (5 bases each). Germline V lookup: CDR1 SGHTA, CDR2 FQGNSA. Trimming cost V 2 bases and J 3 bases, with 20 bases left between them. This CDR3 is built from 17 residues. The CDR3 region is CASSLYPSGTLGYEQYF. In DNA form, the CDR3 reads TGTGCCAGCAGCTTATACCCCTCCGGGACGCTAGGCTACGAGCAGTACTTC.

This clonotype was detected ten times or more. CDR3 amino acids: CASTSTGWSEKLFF. The CDR3 DNA follows: TGTGCCAGTACCTCGACCGGGTGGAGTGAAAAACTGTTTTTT. The chain couples TRBV19 to TRBJ1-4; D is unclear. Per the germline V gene, CDR1 is LNHDA and CDR2 is SQIVND (reference sequence). V lost 7 bases to trimming and J lost 7 bases, with 16 bases between them. The CDR3 contains 14 residues. Full variable domain (outside the CDR3, taken from reference TRBV19 and TRBJ1-4): DGGITQSPKYLFRKEGQNVTLSCEQNLNHDAMYWYRQDPGQGLRLIYYSQIVNDFQKGDIAEGYSVSREKKESFPLTVTSAQKNPTAFYLCASTSTGWSEKLFFGSGTQLSVL.

This clonotype showed up just a few times. The chain links TRBV27 to TRBJ2-7; either TRBD1 or TRBD2 may fit D (6 bases each). CDR3 length: 15 residues. The germline V and J ends were trimmed by 2 bases and 2 bases, with 13 bases remaining between them. The V gene's germline CDR1 is MNHEY and CDR2 SMNVEV (reference sequence). The CDR3 reads CASSLGGTPPYEQYF. The CDR3 region has the DNA TGTGCCAGCAGTTTAGGCGGGACACCACCCTACGAGCAGTACTTC.

The sample holds a few counts of this clonotype. The chain is built from TRBV29-1 and TRBJ1-1; D perhaps matches TRBD1 (5 bases). Trimming took off 3 bases at V and 11 bases at J, with 10 bases between the two ends. Germline V gives CDR1 SQVTM, CDR2 ANQGSEA. This CDR3 spans 10 amino acids. The CDR3 nucleotides read TGCAGCGTTGACTCAGGGACGGCTTTCTTT. Translated, it gives CSVDSGTAFF.

The rearrangement links TRBV11-2 to TRBJ1-6; TRBD1 matches at 10 bases. Germline V gene sequence: CDR1 SGHAT, CDR2 FQNNGV. The V gene end was trimmed by 5 bases and the J gene end by 0 bases; junction bases not matched to a gene: 16. The CDR3 sequence is 21 residues long. The DNA of the CDR3 is TGTGCCAGCAGCAAAGATGCCGCGGGACAGGGGTGGAGCTCCTATAATTCACCCCTCCACTTT. Translated: CASSKDAAGQGWSSYNSPLHF.

Many counts were recorded for this clonotype. The chain combines TRBV7-8 with TRBJ2-7; TRBD2 matches at 10 bases. Germline assignment: CDR1 SGHVS and CDR2 FQNEAQ. With 2 bases clipped from V and 3 bases from J, the junction kept 4 bases outside the gene matches. CDR3 size: 15 residues. The CDR3 here is CASSLQAGGNYEQYF. The CDR3, as DNA: TGTGCCAGCAGCTTACAAGCGGGGGGGAACTACGAGCAGTACTTC.

This clonotype has ten or more counts. The chain employs TRBV7-3 and TRBJ1-1, with 8 bases that match TRBD1. The V gene's germline CDR1 is SGHTA and CDR2 FQGTGA. The CDR3 extends over 14 amino acids. V shed 5 bases and J 5 bases; nucleotides not matched to a gene: 7. CDR3 in DNA: TGTGCCAGCAGCCAGAATACAGGGGGGACTGAAGCTTTCTTT. Translation gives CASSQNTGGTEAFF.

This clonotype came up a few times. At one end, the junction sequence differs from germline, possibly due to a read error. The chain has TRBV18 and TRBJ2-3; unclear D gene. The CDR3 is made up of 14 amino acids. Germline-derived CDR1 and CDR2 are KGHSH and LQKENI. CDR3 residues: CASSAPGQADTQYF. The CDR3 DNA reads as TGTGCCAGCTCAGCACCTGGTCAGGCAGATACGCAGTATTTT. Using reference TRBV18 and TRBJ2-3 for the parts outside the CDR3, the full variable domain is NAGVMQNPRHLVRRRGQEARLRCSPMKGHSHVYWYRQLPEEGLKFMVYLQKENIIDESGMPKERFSAEFPKEGPSILRIQQVVRGDSAAYFCASSAPGQADTQYFGPGTRLTVL.

This clonotype was observed at least ten times. V usage is TRBV6-2 or TRBV6-3 and J usage is TRBJ2-1; 8 bases agree with TRBD2. The CDR3 covers 15 residues. Germline assignment: CDR1 MNHEY and CDR2 SVGEGT. Losses at the gene ends were 6 bases for V and 4 bases for J; bases not matched to a gene: 8. The CDR3 nucleotides read TGTGCCAGCAGCTCAAGCGGGGGACATTACAATGAGCAGTTCTTC. This translates into CASSSSGGHYNEQFF.

The chain employs TRBV4-2 and TRBJ2-1; 7 nucleotides align to TRBD2. Germline V CDR1 and CDR2: LGHNA, YNFKEQ. After removal of 1 base from V and 5 bases from J, the junction contained 5 bases not matched to a gene. The length of the CDR3 is 15 residues. The DNA for the CDR3 is TGTGCCAGCAGCCAAGCGGCGGGAGTTAACAATGAGCAGTTCTTC. Translated: CASSQAAGVNNEQFF.

This clonotype showed up many times. This rearrangement joins TRBV20-1 to TRBJ2-1, with 7 bases that match TRBD2. The CDR3 has 17 amino acids. Per germline, CDR1 DFQATT and CDR2 SNEGSKA (reference sequence). J was trimmed by 6 bases and V by 2 bases; bases with no gene match: 16. The CDR3 nucleotides read TGCAGTGCTAGACCCAGGGTTGGGGGAGGGCCCGGCAATGAGCAGTTCTTC. Translating it yields CSARPRVGGGPGNEQFF.

This clonotype came up many times. The genes are TRBV7-8 and TRBJ2-2; a possible D gene is TRBD2 (6 bases). Germline V gene data show CDR1 as SGHVS and CDR2 as FQNEAQ. V lost 6 bases and J 5 bases, leaving 19 bases between the germline ends. The CDR3 is 16 residues long. The CDR3 here is CASRPGILALTGELFF. CDR3 in DNA: TGTGCCAGCAGACCCGGGATCCTAGCGTTAACCGGGGAGCTGTTTTTT.

On this clonotype itself: A much larger clone lies a single base off, so this may be a read error. The CDR3 region is CASRLRPGRNTEAFF. For the CDR3, the DNA is TGTGCCAGCCGTTTAAGGCCAGGGAGAAACACTGAAGCTTTCTTT. The rearrangement links TRBV12-3 or TRBV12-4 to TRBJ1-1; D is perhaps TRBD1 (5 bases). The CDR3 loop spans 15 amino acids.

This clonotype appeared many times. The chain joins TRBV7-3 to TRBJ2-1; 13 bases align to TRBD2. The CDR3 runs to 16 residues. The V gene end was trimmed by 1 base and the J gene end by 6 bases; junction bases not matched to a gene: 3. Germline lookup yields CDR1 SGHTA and CDR2 FQGTGA. The DNA of the CDR3 is TGTGCCAGCAGCTTAAGGGGACTAGCGGGAACCAATGAGCAGTTCTTC. Residues: CASSLRGLAGTNEQFF.

This clonotype was detected only a few times. This sequence joins TRBV5-6 and TRBJ1-2, with 8 bases matching TRBD1. CDR3 length equals 16 residues. Germline lookup yields CDR1 SGHDT and CDR2 YYEEEE. The V segment lost 1 base and the J segment 4 bases; nucleotides outside the gene matches: 9. This CDR3 is CASSLYQGAMSYGYTF. In DNA form, the CDR3 reads TGTGCCAGCAGCTTGTACCAGGGGGCAATGAGCTATGGCTACACCTTC.

In DNA, the CDR3 is TGTGCCACCAGCAGAGGTACCGGGACTAGCTTCCAAGAGACCCAGTACTTC. Protein: CATSRGTGTSFQETQYF. The gene calls are TRBV15 and TRBJ2-5; TRBD2 aligns across 9 bases. The CDR3 spans 17 residues. Germline V gives CDR1 LNHNV, CDR2 YYDKDF (reference sequence). V lost 1 base and J lost 1; bases outside the gene matches: 7.

This clonotype occurred a few times. The chain has TRBV10-3 and TRBJ2-7; D perhaps matches TRBD1 (6 bases). Trimming cost V 2 bases and J 1 base, with 12 bases left between them. CDR3 size: 15 residues. The germline V gene encodes CDR1 ENHRY and CDR2 SYGVKD. Here the CDR3 reads CAISEEVTGSYEQYF. The CDR3, as DNA: TGTGCCATCAGTGAGGAGGTGACAGGTTCCTACGAGCAGTACTTC.

There are many counts of this clonotype. This CDR3 reads CASSFRDRVSHEQFF. The CDR3 DNA sequence: TGTGCCAGCAGTTTCAGGGACAGGGTATCCCATGAGCAGTTCTTC. V gene TRBV28 combines with J gene TRBJ2-1, with 9 bases that match TRBD1. The CDR3 is made up of 15 amino acids. The germline V gene encodes CDR1 MDHEN and CDR2 SYDVKM. V gave up 3 bases and J gave up 8 bases; unmatched junction bases: 8.

This clonotype was recorded many times. The chain is built from TRBV7-2 and TRBJ1-3; D perhaps matches TRBD1 (5 bases). Trimming removed 1 base at V and 1 base at J, with 11 bases between. CDR3 size: 16 residues. Per the germline V gene, CDR1 is SGHTA and CDR2 is FQGNSA. The CDR3 sequence: CASSLVGRNSGNTIYF. The CDR3 nucleotides are TGTGCCAGCAGCTTAGTGGGACGGAATTCTGGAAACACCATATATTTT.

The gene calls are TRBV12-3 or TRBV12-4 and TRBJ1-4; 9 bases match TRBD1. This CDR3 has 19 amino acids. With V trimmed by 6 bases and J by 5 bases, 19 bases remained unmatched. This CDR3 reads CASSAGTGTLNLLNEKLFF. The CDR3 bases are TGTGCCAGCAGCGCCGGGACAGGGACCCTCAACCTCCTCAATGAAAAACTGTTTTTT.

In its sample, this clonotype was seen many times. The J gene is TRBJ2-3, the V gene TRBV27; possibly TRBD2 for D (5 bases). Trimming pared 5 bases from V and 0 bases from J, leaving 18 bases between. This CDR3 contains 17 residues. CDR1 is MNHEY, CDR2 SMNVEV, per germline (reference sequence). The CDR3 sequence is CASSPAGLPTSTDTQYF. The CDR3 DNA sequence: TGTGCCAGCAGTCCGGCCGGACTCCCAACTAGCACAGATACGCAGTATTTT.

This clonotype was picked up many times. The chain has TRBV5-4 and TRBJ1-1; maybe TRBD1 (6 bases). V dropped 5 bases and J dropped 4 bases, with 18 bases sitting between them. Germline CDR1 is SGHNT and CDR2 is YYREEE (reference sequence). The CDR3 has 15 residues. CDR3 bases: TGTGCCAGCAGGAATCTCGGACAGCGCTTCACTGAAGCTTTCTTT. As protein: CASRNLGQRFTEAFF.

Ten or more counts support this clonotype. The chain combines TRBV7-2 with TRBJ1-1; 9 nucleotides agree with TRBD1. Trimming took 4 bases from V and 7 from J; bases not matched to a gene: 10. Germline V gives CDR1 SGHTA, CDR2 FQGNSA. The CDR3 contains 15 residues. The CDR3 reads CASSSGQGEFSEAFF. The CDR3 coding sequence is TGTGCCAGCAGCTCGGGACAGGGCGAATTCAGTGAAGCTTTCTTT. The full variable domain, its missing parts supplied by reference TRBV7-2 and TRBJ1-1, is GAGVSQSPSNKVTEKGKDVELRCDPISGHTALYWYRQSLGQGLEFLIYFQGNSAPDKSGLPSDRFSAERTGGSVSTLTIQRTQQEDSAVYLCASSSGQGEFSEAFFGQGTRLTVV.

The rearrangement joins TRBV13 to TRBJ2-7; D is undetermined. This CDR3 is 14 amino acids long. Trimming shortened V by 4 bases and J by 2 bases, and 12 bases separated the two germline ends. Per germline, CDR1 PRHDT and CDR2 FYEKMQ (reference sequence). This CDR3 reads CASSSRDTTYEQYF. The CDR3 DNA follows: TGTGCCAGCAGCTCCCGCGACACCACCTACGAGCAGTACTTC.